These 19 T cell receptor beta chains share one sample of origin, sequenced in a study of vaccination effects on CD4 cells after COVID-19. Measured with immunoSEQ multiplex PCR; TCRdb has only the in-frame clones, and not every one. The sample lists around 15,000 clones, about 78% occurring once. CD4+ T cells specific for antigen were expanded with viral peptide pools by the ViraFEST assay before sequencing. Isolation of CD4+ T cells took place after less than 12 days of culture. All study participants received two doses of BNT162b2 or mRNA-1273 vaccine. Their specific antigens are unknown. Sequenced here: CD4+ T cells from PBMCs cultured with HCoV-NL63 spike peptides, sampled after COVID-19 vaccination. These receptors were collected from a human donor who received a COVID-19 vaccine.

V is TRBV11-1 and J is TRBJ2-1, with D perhaps being TRBD1 or TRBD2 (5 bases each). V was shortened by 1 base and J by 10 bases, with 11 bases between the two germline ends. Germline values: CDR1 SGHAT, CDR2 FQDESV (reference sequence). The CDR3 is 13 residues long. CDR3: CASSLGGGPEQFF. The CDR3 DNA follows: TGTGCCAGCAGCTTAGGTGGGGGTCCCGAGCAGTTCTTC.

V usage is TRBV15 and J usage is TRBJ2-1; D perhaps matches TRBD2 (6 bases). This CDR3 is 16 amino acids long. Deletions cut 3 bases from V and 0 bases from J, with 12 bases between. Germline V gene data show CDR1 as LNHNV and CDR2 as YYDKDF (reference sequence). CDR3 residues: CATSRVAGSSYNEQFF. The CDR3 coding sequence is TGTGCCACCAGCAGGGTGGCGGGATCCTCCTACAATGAGCAGTTCTTC.

V is TRBV20-1 and J is TRBJ1-1, with 7 bases that match TRBD1. Trimming removed 3 bases from V and 4 bases from J; junction bases left unmatched: 11. The CDR3 loop spans 15 amino acids. Germline CDR1 reads DFQATT; CDR2 reads SNEGSKA (reference sequence). The CDR3, as DNA: TGCAGTGCTAGTCCCCCGAACCGGGACAGCACTGAAGCTTTCTTT. This sequence encodes CSASPPNRDSTEAFF.

The gene calls are TRBV29-1 and TRBJ1-2; no clear D. Germline-derived CDR1 and CDR2 are SQVTM and ANQGSEA. The CDR3 is made up of 12 amino acids. The V gene lost 1 base and the J gene lost 8 bases, with 11 bases spanning the gap. CDR3 region: CSVEVSAGGYTF. Written as DNA, the CDR3 is TGCAGCGTTGAAGTAAGTGCAGGCGGCTACACCTTC.

V is TRBV9 and J is TRBJ2-1, with TRBD2 matching over 7 bases. V was clipped by 2 bases and J by 4 bases; unmatched bases: 6. The CDR3 length is 15 residues. Germline CDR1 SGDLS, CDR2 YYNGEE. CDR3 loop: CASSVLGGRYNEQFF. The CDR3 DNA is TGTGCCAGCAGCGTTCTGGGGGGGAGATACAATGAGCAGTTCTTC.

This clone has a handful of counts. The chain has TRBV3-1 (or the pseudogene TRBV3-2) and TRBJ1-6; D is uncertain. V lost 4 bases and J 6 bases, leaving 7 bases between the germline ends. Germline V gene lookup returns CDR1 LGHDT and CDR2 YNNKEL (reference sequence). The CDR3 covers 13 residues. The CDR3 bases are TGTGCCAGCAGCCGTGAAAGTAATTCACCCCTCCACTTT. Its protein product is CASSRESNSPLHF.

V and J are TRBV7-3 and TRBJ2-7, with D perhaps being TRBD1 or TRBD2 (6 bases each). Deletions cut 4 bases from V and 6 bases from J, with 13 bases between. This CDR3 has 13 residues. Looked up from germline, CDR1 is SGHTA and CDR2 is FQGTGA. The CDR3 DNA is TGTGCCAGCAGCTATGGGGGGCGCGCCGAGCAGTACTTC. This sequence encodes CASSYGGRAEQYF.

The DNA for the CDR3 is TGCGCCAGCAGACAGGGCGTCAATCAGCCCCAGCATTTT. Translated: CASRQGVNQPQHF. The rearrangement joins TRBV5-1 to TRBJ1-5, with D possibly matching TRBD1 (6 bases). The CDR3 runs to 13 residues. CDR1 SGHRS and CDR2 YFSETQ come from the germline V gene. Trimming pared 5 bases from V and 3 bases from J, leaving 9 bases between.

This clone is termed large (0.1 to 1%). The chain uses TRBV27 and TRBJ2-5; 8 nucleotides match TRBD1. CDR1 is MNHEY and CDR2 is SMNVEV in the germline V gene (reference sequence). The CDR3 totals 15 residues. J lost 5 bases, V lost 2 bases, and 7 bases had no gene match. CDR3 amino acids: CASSLGRGLWETQYF. CDR3 bases: TGTGCCAGCAGTTTAGGCAGGGGGCTTTGGGAGACCCAGTACTTC.

The chain couples TRBV3-1 (or the pseudogene TRBV3-2) to TRBJ2-1; perhaps TRBD2 as D (6 bases). The CDR3 extends over 15 amino acids. Trimming removed 3 bases from V and 2 bases from J, with 11 bases in between. The germline gives CDR1 LGHDT, CDR2 YNNKEL (reference sequence). CDR3 residues: CASSQLAGPYNEQFF. Here the CDR3 DNA reads TGTGCCAGCAGCCAGCTCGCGGGGCCCTACAATGAGCAGTTCTTC.

The chain is built from TRBV10-2 and TRBJ1-2; weak D call: TRBD1 (5 bases). Trimming pared 2 bases from V and 0 bases from J, leaving 7 bases between. The CDR3 runs 14 residues. The germline CDR1 and CDR2 sequences are WSHSY and SAAADI. The CDR3 region has the DNA TGCGCCAGCAGTGAGGGGGGGGCTAACTATGGCTACACCTTC. The encoded protein is CASSEGGANYGYTF.

CDR3 in DNA: TGCGCCAGCAGACAAACTAGCGGGGGGGCAGGGGAGCAGTTCTTC. Amino acids: CASRQTSGGAGEQFF. The rearrangement uses TRBV5-1 and TRBJ2-1, with TRBD2 matching over 13 bases. There are 15 residues in the CDR3. CDR1 SGHRS and CDR2 YFSETQ come from the germline V gene. V was clipped by 5 bases and J by 10 bases; unmatched bases: 9.

This chain uses TRBV18 with TRBJ2-3, with 11 bases identical to TRBD2. CDR1 and CDR2 from the germline V gene are KGHSH and LQKENI. V was clipped by 4 bases and J by 0 bases; unmatched bases: 3. The CDR3 is made up of 16 amino acids. This CDR3 reads CASSQGLAASTDTQYF. The CDR3 DNA is TGTGCCAGCTCACAGGGACTAGCGGCTAGCACAGATACGCAGTATTTT.

This clone was counted a single time. The CDR3 DNA follows: TGTGCCAGCAGCACCGTGACAGCAGGCTACGAGCAGTACTTC. As protein: CASSTVTAGYEQYF. The V call is TRBV6-5, the J call TRBJ2-7; weak D call: TRBD1 (5 bases). Trimming took 6 bases from V and 3 from J, leaving 15 bases between them. CDR1 is MNHEY and CDR2 is SVGAGI in the germline V gene. CDR3 length: 14 amino acids.

This rearrangement joins TRBV6-4 to TRBJ1-1; D unclear. Germline V gene data show CDR1 as MRHNA and CDR2 as SNTAGT. Trimming cost V 6 bases and J 4 bases, with 15 bases left between them. This CDR3 contains 14 residues. CDR3 coding DNA: TGTGCCAGCAGGTCCACTTCCGGCGGCACTGAAGCTTTCTTT. This translates into CASRSTSGGTEAFF.

J is TRBJ2-2 and V is TRBV19; D is possibly TRBD1 (6 bases). Germline CDR1 and CDR2: LNHDA and SQIVND (reference sequence). The CDR3 covers 16 residues. The germline V and J ends were trimmed by 3 bases and 3 bases, with 14 bases remaining between them. The CDR3: CASSITSAGDTGELFF. CDR3 bases: TGTGCCAGTAGTATCACCTCTGCAGGGGACACCGGGGAGCTGTTTTTT.

V and J are TRBV4-2 and TRBJ2-3; D is perhaps TRBD2 (6 bases). The CDR3 is made up of 14 amino acids. The germline V gene has CDR1 LGHNA and CDR2 YNFKEQ. V lost 4 bases to trimming and J lost 6 bases, with 14 bases between them. As DNA, the CDR3 is TGTGCCAGCAGCCCCGGGACTCCCGGGGATACGCAGTATTTT. This sequence encodes CASSPGTPGDTQYF.

The J gene is TRBJ1-5, the V gene TRBV19; D gene uncertain. V was pared by 10 bases and J by 0 bases, with 19 bases between. CDR3 length: 16 amino acids. Germline V gene lookup returns CDR1 LNHDA and CDR2 SQIVND (reference sequence). Here the CDR3 DNA reads TGTGCCACCGGATTAGCGGCTCGAGATAGCAATCAGCCCCAGCATTTT. This codes for CATGLAARDSNQPQHF.

CDR3 loop: CATRHNGLAGGSDTQYF. The CDR3 coding sequence is TGTGCCACCCGACACAATGGACTAGCGGGAGGGTCAGATACGCAGTATTTT. This rearrangement joins TRBV15 to TRBJ2-3, with 15 bases aligning to TRBD2. This CDR3 contains 17 residues. The trim removed 8 bases at V and 4 bases at J, leaving 10 bases unmatched. Per the germline V gene, CDR1 is LNHNV and CDR2 is YYDKDF (reference sequence).